These T cell receptor beta chains were read from a single sample in a study of blood T cell repertoires in COVID-19. Measured with immunoSEQ multiplex PCR; TCRdb has only the in-frame clones, and not every one. The sample has 20,000 to 30,000 clones, approximately 77% seen once. The specimen was peripheral blood. These receptors all come from a man older than 75 with active or convalescent COVID-19. The CDR3 runs from the conserved cysteine through the conserved F or W. Size is omitted from some rows. Given values are once, few, many or a class for expanded clones.

clone size	V gene	J gene	CDR3 protein
few	TRBV2	TRBJ2-5	CASFRVSQETQYF
.	TRBV6-1	TRBJ1-2	CASSELYGYTF
.	TRBV7-9	TRBJ2-1	CASSHRANEQFF
.	TRBV7-2	TRBJ2-3	CASSLTLDSITDTQYF
.	TRBV7-2	TRBJ2-5	CASSFASPRETQYF
.	TRBV7-2	TRBJ2-7	CASSTSARTLAGGYEQYF
few	TRBV7-3	TRBJ2-2	CASSPSSGASGELFF
.	TRBV28	TRBJ1-2	CASSLLSYGYTF
.	TRBV6-5	TRBJ1-4	CASSYSTAHNEKLFF
.	TRBV24-1	TRBJ1-1	CATSDPKGAATEAFF
.	TRBV6-6	TRBJ2-6	CASSYSRGPGANVLTF
.	TRBV29-1	TRBJ2-4	CSAGGTSGRKNIQYF
.	TRBV6-5	TRBJ2-7	CASWGERSLGPQYF
.	TRBV7-2	TRBJ1-2	CASSGQGAGGYTF